Below, 22 T cell receptor beta chains from the same sample are listed, as sequenced in a study of blood T cells in healthy people across ages. Alongside a J-beta primer mix, a sample-barcoded 5' primer served in a second PCR lasting roughly 7 to 12 cycles. TCRdb redid the calling of the 5' RACE reads with MiXCR, one entry per CDR3 protein. In the table there are approximately 820,000 distinct CDR3 sequences, approximately 44% of which are singletons. The sample consisted of blood. The receptors stem from a man in his 60s in good health.

This clonotype was seen a few times. DNA of the CDR3: TGCGCCAGCAGCTCCAACTTAGACAGGGTCGGGGGCTACACCTTC. Translating gives CASSSNLDRVGGYTF. The J gene is TRBJ1-2, the V gene TRBV5-1; 7 nucleotides agree with TRBD1. CDR1 is SGHRS, CDR2 YFSETQ, per germline. V lost 3 bases, J lost 8 bases, and 13 bases stayed unmatched. The CDR3 consists of 15 residues.

The rearrangement links TRBV11-3 to TRBJ2-5; D not resolved. From germline, CDR1 is SGHNT and CDR2 YENEEA. Trimming pared 6 bases from V and 11 bases from J, leaving 13 bases between. The CDR3 runs to 11 residues. The CDR3 region is CASSFSFVQYF. The CDR3 DNA reads TGTGCCAGCAGTTTCTCGTTCGTGCAGTACTTC.

This clonotype showed up just a few times. The chain joins TRBV14 to TRBJ1-4, with D unresolved. V shed 0 bases and J shed 3 bases, with 8 bases lying between them. This CDR3 is 15 amino acids long. CDR1 SGHDN and CDR2 FVKESK come from the germline V gene. The CDR3 protein is CASSQDRASNEKLFF. The CDR3 DNA sequence: TGTGCCAGCAGCCAAGACCGTGCGTCTAATGAAAAACTGTTTTTT.

This clonotype was observed a handful of times. This rearrangement joins TRBV2 to TRBJ2-1, with a tentative D call TRBD1 (6 bases). Germline V CDR1 and CDR2: SNHLY, FYNNEI. The CDR3 has 15 residues. V was clipped by 2 bases and J by 3 bases, with 11 bases between them. Here the CDR3 reads CASSERGDNYNEQFF. The CDR3 DNA follows: TGTGCCAGCAGTGAACGAGGGGACAACTACAATGAGCAGTTCTTC.

This clonotype occurred a few times. The rearrangement joins TRBV12-3 or TRBV12-4 to TRBJ1-1, with TRBD1 matching over 7 bases. This CDR3 region has 14 residues. J lost 8 bases, V lost 6 bases, and 12 bases had no gene match. The CDR3 reads CASSPRTGRNEAFF. The CDR3 nucleotides read TGTGCCAGCAGCCCACGGACAGGACGAAACGAAGCTTTCTTT.

The chain carries TRBV2 and TRBJ2-4, with 7 bases matching TRBD2. Per germline, CDR1 SNHLY and CDR2 FYNNEI. This CDR3 is 14 amino acids long. With V trimmed by 5 bases and J by 9 bases, 10 bases remained unmatched. CDR3 loop: CASSSGNSLGIQYF. For the CDR3, the DNA is TGTGCCAGCAGTAGCGGGAATAGCCTGGGCATTCAGTACTTC.

Points on this clonotype: The junction departs from germline at one end; a sequencing error may be responsible. The chain recombines TRBV7-9 with TRBJ2-3, with 13 bases matching TRBD2. The germline gives CDR1 SEHNR, CDR2 FQNEAQ (reference sequence). CDR3 length equals 18 residues. The DNA of the CDR3 is TGCGCCAGCAGCTTAGCCGGACTAGCGGGGGTTAGTGGAGATACGCAGTATTTT. This encodes CASSLAGLAGVSGDTQYF.

The rearrangement joins TRBV11-3 to TRBJ1-6; D might be TRBD1 (6 bases). The CDR3 contains 14 residues. The germline V gene has CDR1 SGHNT and CDR2 YENEEA. Trimming took 5 bases from V and 7 from J, leaving 12 bases between them. The CDR3 here is CASSVTGTNSPLHF. The DNA of the CDR3 is TGTGCCAGCAGCGTAACAGGGACCAATTCACCCCTCCACTTT.

DNA for the CDR3: TGTGCCAGCAGCCGGGAGGGTAGCAATCAGCCCCAGCATTTT. Translated: CASSREGSNQPQHF. J is TRBJ1-5 and V is TRBV12-3 or TRBV12-4; D unclear. CDR3 length: 14 residues. V was cut by 6 bases and J by 0 bases, with 9 bases left in between.

The chain has TRBV5-1 and TRBJ2-3; D unclear. The germline CDR1 and CDR2 sequences are SGHRS and YFSETQ. V was cut by 2 bases and J by 5 bases, with 12 bases left in between. This CDR3 is built from 14 residues. CDR3 in DNA: TGCGCCAGCAGCTTAGGGCAGGTTGAAGATACGCAGTATTTT. It yields the protein CASSLGQVEDTQYF.

This clonotype was seen only a few times. V usage is TRBV7-6 and J usage is TRBJ2-5; D is tentatively TRBD1 or TRBD2 (5 bases each). Germline values: CDR1 SGHVS, CDR2 FNYEAQ. The CDR3 covers 16 residues. The V gene lost 6 bases and the J gene lost 2 bases, with 19 bases spanning the gap. CDR3 amino acids: CASSRGTVIHQETQYF. The DNA of the CDR3 is TGTGCCAGCAGTCGAGGGACGGTAATTCATCAAGAGACCCAGTACTTC.

The V call is TRBV12-3 or TRBV12-4, the J call TRBJ2-3; D is perhaps TRBD1 (6 bases). The CDR3 is made up of 15 amino acids. The V end was cut by 6 bases, the J end by 1 base, with 14 bases between. CDR3 protein: CASSLETGRTDTQYF. The CDR3, as DNA: TGTGCCAGCAGCCTTGAGACAGGCCGCACAGATACGCAGTATTTT.

This chain connects TRBV20-1 to TRBJ1-2; no clear D. Germline assignment: CDR1 DFQATT and CDR2 SNEGSKA (reference sequence). The CDR3 sequence is 11 residues long. Trimming left V 5 bases short and J 6 bases short, with 10 bases between. The CDR3 reads CSAGPPNGYTF. Here the CDR3 DNA reads TGCAGTGCTGGCCCCCCGAATGGCTACACCTTC.

This chain connects TRBV3-1 to TRBJ2-5, with D unclear. The germline CDR1 and CDR2 sequences are LGHDT and YNNKEL (reference sequence). This CDR3 has 13 residues. Trimming stripped 8 bases from V and 4 bases from J, with 14 bases between. The chain's CDR3 is CASSDLERETQYF. As DNA, the CDR3 is TGTGCCAGCTCAGACCTAGAACGAGAGACCCAGTACTTC.

V is TRBV5-1 and J is TRBJ2-7, with unresolved D. The germline V and J ends were trimmed by 2 bases and 5 bases, with 14 bases remaining between them. CDR1 and CDR2 from the germline V gene are SGHRS and YFSETQ. The CDR3 length is 14 residues. Here the CDR3 DNA reads TGCGCCAGCAGCTTCCAGGAGTTTTTCCACGAGCAGTACTTC. As protein: CASSFQEFFHEQYF.

In this sample, this clonotype turned up a few times. V and J are TRBV20-1 and TRBJ1-4; 8 nucleotides match TRBD1. The V gene's germline CDR1 is DFQATT and CDR2 SNEGSKA (reference sequence). The CDR3 spans 17 residues. V shed 4 bases and J 0 bases; nucleotides not matched to a gene: 10. This CDR3 reads CSAIRTGGFATNEKLFF. The CDR3 DNA reads TGCAGTGCTATTCGCACAGGGGGATTTGCAACTAATGAAAAACTGTTTTTT.

The rearrangement uses TRBV7-6 and TRBJ2-5; 7 bases are a match to TRBD1. The assigned J gene may be wrong: the sequence end matches TRBJ2-7 better. This CDR3 is built from 14 residues. Germline V gene sequence: CDR1 SGHVS, CDR2 FNYEAQ. CDR3 bases: TGTGCCAGCAGCTTAAGGGACAGCCTCTACGAGCAGTACTTC. Translating gives CASSLRDSLYEQYF.

This clonotype occurred a few times. The chain couples TRBV10-3 to TRBJ1-5, with no clear D. The V gene lost 3 bases and the J gene lost 7 bases, with 13 bases spanning the gap. The CDR3 length is 14 residues. The germline V gene encodes CDR1 ENHRY and CDR2 SYGVKD. CDR3 amino acids: CAISENQSRQPQHF. The CDR3 DNA reads TGTGCCATCAGTGAAAATCAATCAAGACAGCCCCAGCATTTT.

The rearrangement uses TRBV5-1 and TRBJ2-1; D gene unclear. V was cut by 0 bases and J by 4 bases, with 14 bases left in between. The CDR3 consists of 16 residues. Germline CDR1 is SGHRS and CDR2 is YFSETQ. The chain's CDR3 is CASSLDRSSNYNEQFF. In DNA, the CDR3 is TGCGCCAGCAGCTTGGATCGGTCGTCCAATTACAATGAGCAGTTCTTC.

The gene calls are TRBV7-6 and TRBJ1-5; D is possibly TRBD1 (5 bases). Germline lookup yields CDR1 SGHVS and CDR2 FNYEAQ. V lost 5 bases and J 7 bases, leaving 12 bases between the germline ends. The CDR3 loop spans 13 amino acids. CDR3: CASSPGQGQPQHF. In nucleotides, the CDR3 is TGTGCCAGCAGCCCCGGGCAGGGCCAGCCCCAGCATTTT.

The table lists this clonotype with a few counts. The J gene is TRBJ2-1, the V gene TRBV7-8, with TRBD2 identical over 15 bases. In germline, CDR1 is SGHVS, CDR2 FQNEAQ. The junction had 4 bases not matched to a gene; V was cut back by 6 bases and J by 7 bases. The CDR3 is 15 amino acids. The CDR3 coding sequence is TGTGCCAGCAGAGCTGGACTAGCGGGGGGGAATGAGCAGTTCTTC. Translating it yields CASRAGLAGGNEQFF.

The rearrangement joins TRBV29-1 to TRBJ2-1; 10 nucleotides align to TRBD2. Germline CDR1 reads SQVTM; CDR2 reads ANQGSEA. J was trimmed by 3 bases and V by 7 bases; bases with no gene match: 6. This CDR3 spans 14 amino acids. The CDR3 here is CSANGLADYNEQFF. The DNA for the CDR3 is TGCAGCGCAAATGGACTAGCGGACTACAATGAGCAGTTCTTC.